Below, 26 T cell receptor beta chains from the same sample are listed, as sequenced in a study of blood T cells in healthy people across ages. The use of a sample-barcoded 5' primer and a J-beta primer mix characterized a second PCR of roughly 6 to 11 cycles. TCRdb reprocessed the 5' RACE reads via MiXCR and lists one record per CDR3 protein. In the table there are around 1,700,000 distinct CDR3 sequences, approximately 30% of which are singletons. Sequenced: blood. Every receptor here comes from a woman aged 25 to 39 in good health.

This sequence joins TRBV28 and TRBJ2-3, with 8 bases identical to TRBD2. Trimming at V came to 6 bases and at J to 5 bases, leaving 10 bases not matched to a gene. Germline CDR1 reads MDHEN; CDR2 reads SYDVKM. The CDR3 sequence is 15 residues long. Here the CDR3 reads CASRPAGAIGDTQYF. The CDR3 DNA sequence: TGTGCCAGCAGGCCAGCGGGGGCGATAGGAGATACGCAGTATTTT.

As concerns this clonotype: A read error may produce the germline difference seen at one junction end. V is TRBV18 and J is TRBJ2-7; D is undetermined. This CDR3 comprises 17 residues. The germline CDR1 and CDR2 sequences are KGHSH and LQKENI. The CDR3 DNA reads TGTGCCGGCTCATCCCCGCCCTTTCTAGTAGGGTCCTACGAGCAGTACTTC. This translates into CAGSSPPFLVGSYEQYF.

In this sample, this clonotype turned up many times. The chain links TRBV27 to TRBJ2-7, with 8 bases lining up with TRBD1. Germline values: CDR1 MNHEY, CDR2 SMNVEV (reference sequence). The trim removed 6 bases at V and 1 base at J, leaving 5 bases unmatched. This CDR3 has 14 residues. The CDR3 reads CASSIGQGSYEQYF. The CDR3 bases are TGTGCCAGCAGCATAGGACAGGGATCCTACGAGCAGTACTTC.

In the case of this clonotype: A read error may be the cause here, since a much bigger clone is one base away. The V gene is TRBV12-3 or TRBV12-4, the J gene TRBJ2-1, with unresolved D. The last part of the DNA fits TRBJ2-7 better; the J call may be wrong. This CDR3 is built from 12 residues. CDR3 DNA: TGTGCCAGCGCTAACGGTAACAATGAGCAGTACTTC. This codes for CASANGNNEQYF.

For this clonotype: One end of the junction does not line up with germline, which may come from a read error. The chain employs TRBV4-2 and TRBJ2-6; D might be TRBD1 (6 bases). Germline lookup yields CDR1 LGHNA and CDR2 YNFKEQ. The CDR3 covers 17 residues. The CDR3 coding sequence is TGTGCCAGCATCCAGCCGGGACAAAGCTCTTGGGCCAACGTCCTGACTTTC. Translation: CASIQPGQSSWANVLTF.

This chain's CDR3 is CASSLGLPFYEQYF. The CDR3, as DNA: TGTGCCAGCAGCCTGGGACTACCTTTCTACGAGCAGTACTTC. The genes are TRBV14 and TRBJ2-5; TRBD2 aligns across 7 bases. The end of the DNA is better explained by TRBJ2-7, so the J call may be wrong. The germline gives CDR1 SGHDN, CDR2 FVKESK. The CDR3 runs to 14 residues.

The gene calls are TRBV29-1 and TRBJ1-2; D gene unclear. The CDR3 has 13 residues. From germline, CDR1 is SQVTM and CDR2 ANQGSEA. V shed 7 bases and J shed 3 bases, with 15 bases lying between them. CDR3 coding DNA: TGCAGCGGTGTCTCCCCTGCTGACTATGGCTACACCTTC. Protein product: CSGVSPADYGYTF.

CDR3 in DNA: TGTGCCAGCTCTCCCGGGACTAGCGAGGGGACCCAGTACTTC. This encodes CASSPGTSEGTQYF. The chain recombines TRBV18 with TRBJ2-5, with 10 bases identical to TRBD2. Germline CDR1 and CDR2: KGHSH and LQKENI. The CDR3 totals 14 residues. Trimming removed 6 bases from V and 7 bases from J; junction bases left unmatched: 8. The entire variable domain, with the rest obtained from reference TRBV18 and TRBJ2-5, is as follows: NAGVMQNPRHLVRRRGQEARLRCSPMKGHSHVYWYRQLPEEGLKFMVYLQKENIIDESGMPKERFSAEFPKEGPSILRIQQVVRGDSAAYFCASSPGTSEGTQYFGPGTRLLVL.

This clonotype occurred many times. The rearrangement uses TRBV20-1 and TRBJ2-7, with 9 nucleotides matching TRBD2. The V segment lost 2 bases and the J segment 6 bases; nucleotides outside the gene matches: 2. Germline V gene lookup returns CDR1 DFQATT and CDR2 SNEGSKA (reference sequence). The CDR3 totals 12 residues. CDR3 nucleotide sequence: TGCAGTGCTAGACCGACTAGCGGCGAGCAGTACTTC. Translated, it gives CSARPTSGEQYF.

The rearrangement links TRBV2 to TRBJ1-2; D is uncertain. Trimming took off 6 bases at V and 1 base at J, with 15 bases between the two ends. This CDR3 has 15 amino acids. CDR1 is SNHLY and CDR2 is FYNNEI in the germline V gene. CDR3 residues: CASRAAAAVNYGYTF. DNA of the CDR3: TGTGCCAGCAGGGCAGCGGCAGCCGTTAACTATGGCTACACCTTC.

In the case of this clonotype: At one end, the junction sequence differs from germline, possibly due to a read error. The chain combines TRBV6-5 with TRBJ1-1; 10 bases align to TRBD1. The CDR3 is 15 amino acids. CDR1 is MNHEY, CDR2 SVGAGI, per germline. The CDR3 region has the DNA TGTGCCAGCAGTAGGGGACAGGGGTTGAACGCTGAAGCTTTCTTT. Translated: CASSRGQGLNAEAFF.

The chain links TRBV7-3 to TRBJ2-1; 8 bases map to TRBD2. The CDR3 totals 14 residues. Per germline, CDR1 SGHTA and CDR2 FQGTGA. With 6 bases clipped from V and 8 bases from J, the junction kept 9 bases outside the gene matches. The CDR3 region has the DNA TGTGCCAGCAGTAGGGGCAGCGGGGGTGATGAGCAGTTCTTC. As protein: CASSRGSGGDEQFF.

CDR3 sequence: CAISESLVASPYEQYF. The CDR3 DNA reads as TGTGCCATCAGTGAGTCATTGGTGGCGAGCCCTTACGAGCAGTACTTC. The chain recombines TRBV10-3 with TRBJ2-4; no reliable D call. The end of the DNA is better explained by TRBJ2-7, so the J call may be wrong. In germline, CDR1 is ENHRY, CDR2 SYGVKD. The CDR3 has 16 residues.

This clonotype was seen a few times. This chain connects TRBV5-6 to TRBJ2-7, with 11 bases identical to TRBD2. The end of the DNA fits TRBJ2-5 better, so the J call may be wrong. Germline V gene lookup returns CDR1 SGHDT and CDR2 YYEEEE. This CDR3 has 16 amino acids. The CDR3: CASSALAGGAQETQYF. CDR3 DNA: TGTGCCAGCAGCGCGCTAGCGGGGGGCGCTCAAGAGACCCAGTACTTC.

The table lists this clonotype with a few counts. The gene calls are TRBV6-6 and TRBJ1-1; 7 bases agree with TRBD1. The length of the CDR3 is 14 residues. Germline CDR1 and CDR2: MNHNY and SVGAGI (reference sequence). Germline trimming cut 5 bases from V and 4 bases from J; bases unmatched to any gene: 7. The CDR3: CASSGGGRTTEAFF. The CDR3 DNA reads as TGTGCCAGCAGTGGAGGGGGCCGAACCACTGAAGCTTTCTTT.

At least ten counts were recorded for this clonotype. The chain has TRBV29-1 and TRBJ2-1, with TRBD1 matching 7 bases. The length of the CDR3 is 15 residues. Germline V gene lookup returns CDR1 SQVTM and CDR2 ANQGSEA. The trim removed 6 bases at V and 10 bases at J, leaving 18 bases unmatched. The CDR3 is CSVGTPRTGEREQFF. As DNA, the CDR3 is TGCAGCGTGGGCACACCCAGGACAGGCGAAAGGGAGCAGTTCTTC.

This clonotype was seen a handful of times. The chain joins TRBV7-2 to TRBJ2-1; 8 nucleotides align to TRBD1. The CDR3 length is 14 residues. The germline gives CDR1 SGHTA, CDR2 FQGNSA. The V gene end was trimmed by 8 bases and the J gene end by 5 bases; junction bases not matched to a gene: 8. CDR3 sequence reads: CASLGQVFNNEQFF. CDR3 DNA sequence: TGTGCCAGCCTGGGACAGGTTTTCAACAATGAGCAGTTCTTC.

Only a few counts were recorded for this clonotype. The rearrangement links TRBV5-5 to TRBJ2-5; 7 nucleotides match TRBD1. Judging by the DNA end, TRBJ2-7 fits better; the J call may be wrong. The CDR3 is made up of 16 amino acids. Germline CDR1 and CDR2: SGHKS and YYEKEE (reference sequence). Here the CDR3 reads CASSLGTDSVSYEQYF. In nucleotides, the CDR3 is TGTGCCAGCAGCCTAGGGACAGATTCCGTATCCTACGAGCAGTACTTC.

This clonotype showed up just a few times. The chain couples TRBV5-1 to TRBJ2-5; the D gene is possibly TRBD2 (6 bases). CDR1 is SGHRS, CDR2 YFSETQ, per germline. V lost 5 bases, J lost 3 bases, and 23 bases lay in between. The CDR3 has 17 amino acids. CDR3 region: CASSHWVVAVGEETQYF. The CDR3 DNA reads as TGCGCCAGCAGTCATTGGGTTGTAGCGGTAGGAGAAGAGACCCAGTACTTC.

CDR3 DNA: TGCAGTGCTGCCCAGTCTAGAGCGGATACGCAGTATTTT. Amino acids: CSAAQSRADTQYF. This chain joins TRBV20-1 and TRBJ2-3; D ambiguous. The V gene lost 5 bases and the J gene lost 6 bases, with 15 bases spanning the gap. This CDR3 region has 13 residues. The germline V gene encodes CDR1 DFQATT and CDR2 SNEGSKA (reference sequence).

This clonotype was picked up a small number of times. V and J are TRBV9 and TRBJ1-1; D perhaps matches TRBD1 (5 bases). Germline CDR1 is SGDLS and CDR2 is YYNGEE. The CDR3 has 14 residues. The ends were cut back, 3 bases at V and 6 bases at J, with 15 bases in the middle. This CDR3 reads CASSDHPRDAEAFF. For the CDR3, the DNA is TGTGCCAGCAGCGACCACCCGAGGGACGCTGAAGCTTTCTTT. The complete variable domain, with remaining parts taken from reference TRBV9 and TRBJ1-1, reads DSGVTQTPKHLITATGQRVTLRCSPRSGDLSVYWYQQSLDQGLQFLIQYYNGEERAKGNILERFSAQQFPDLHSELNLSSLELGDSALYFCASSDHPRDAEAFFGQGTRLTVV.

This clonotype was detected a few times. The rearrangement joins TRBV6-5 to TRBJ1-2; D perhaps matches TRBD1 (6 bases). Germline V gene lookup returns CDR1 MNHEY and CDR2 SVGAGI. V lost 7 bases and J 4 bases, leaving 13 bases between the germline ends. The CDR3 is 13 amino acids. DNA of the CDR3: TGTGCCAGCACCCAACAGGGAGGCTATGGCTACACCTTC. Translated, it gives CASTQQGGYGYTF.

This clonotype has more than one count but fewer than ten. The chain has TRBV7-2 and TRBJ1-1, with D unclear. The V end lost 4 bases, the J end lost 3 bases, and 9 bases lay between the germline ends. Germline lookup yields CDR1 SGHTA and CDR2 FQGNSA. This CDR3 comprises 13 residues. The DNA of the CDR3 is TGTGCCAGCAGCTATTACGAGGACACTGAAGCTTTCTTT. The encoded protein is CASSYYEDTEAFF.

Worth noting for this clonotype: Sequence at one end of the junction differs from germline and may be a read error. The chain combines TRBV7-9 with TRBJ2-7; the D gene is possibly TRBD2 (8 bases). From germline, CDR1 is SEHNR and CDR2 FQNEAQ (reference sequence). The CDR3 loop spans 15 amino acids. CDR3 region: CSSRDGRDSTNEQYF. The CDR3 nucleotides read TGTTCCAGCAGAGACGGGAGGGACAGTACAAATGAGCAGTACTTC.

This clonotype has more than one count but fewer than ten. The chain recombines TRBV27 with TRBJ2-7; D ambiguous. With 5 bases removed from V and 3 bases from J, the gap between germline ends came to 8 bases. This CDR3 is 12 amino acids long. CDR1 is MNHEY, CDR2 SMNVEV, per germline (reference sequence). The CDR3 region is CASSKWGYEQYF. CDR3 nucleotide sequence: TGTGCCAGCAGTAAATGGGGCTACGAGCAGTACTTC.

The CDR3 region is CASSYSAQGAKNIQYF. For the CDR3, the DNA is TGTGCCAGCAGTTACTCCGCGCAGGGGGCCAAAAACATTCAGTACTTC. The V and J genes are TRBV6-6 and TRBJ2-4; the D gene is possibly TRBD1 (6 bases). The CDR3 extends over 16 amino acids. Germline CDR1 is MNHNY and CDR2 is SVGAGI (reference sequence). Trimming took 0 bases from V and 1 from J, leaving 10 bases between them.